The 26 T cell receptor beta chains listed next were all sequenced from one sample in a study of identical twins. TCRdb recomputed calls from the 5' RACE reads with MiXCR, one row per CDR3 protein. The sample gives over 600,000 distinct CDR3 sequences, roughly 20% of which show up once; over 4% is in the top ten. The sample also formed part of further work on T cells expressing NK-cell markers.

The sample taken for sequencing was PBMCs. These receptors came from a young woman in good health.

The rearrangement uses TRBV3-1 and TRBJ1-2, with D unclear. The germline V gene encodes CDR1 LGHDT and CDR2 YNNKEL (reference sequence). The germline V and J ends were trimmed by 1 base and 8 bases, with 5 bases remaining between them. This CDR3 contains 11 residues. The CDR3 loop is CASSQGQGYTF. The CDR3 region has the DNA TGTGCCAGCAGCCAAGGCCAAGGCTACACCTTC.

V gene TRBV6-2 or TRBV6-3 combines with J gene TRBJ2-7, with 8 bases matching TRBD1. CDR1 MNHEY and CDR2 SVGEGT come from the germline V gene. The V segment lost 2 bases and the J segment 4 bases; nucleotides outside the gene matches: 7. This CDR3 has 15 amino acids. The CDR3 sequence: CASSYAGTGAYEQYF. CDR3 coding DNA: TGTGCCAGCAGTTACGCCGGGACAGGAGCGTACGAGCAGTACTTC.

The V call is TRBV12-3 or TRBV12-4, the J call TRBJ1-3; 7 bases align to TRBD1. The V and J ends lost 6 bases and 8 bases, in that order; junction bases with no gene match: 16. The CDR3 loop spans 16 amino acids. The CDR3 region is CASRGDRAFIQDTIYF. In DNA form, the CDR3 reads TGTGCCAGCAGGGGTGACAGGGCTTTTATTCAAGACACCATATATTTT.

J is TRBJ2-1 and V is TRBV7-8; TRBD2 aligns across 7 bases. This CDR3 region has 12 residues. Per germline, CDR1 SGHVS and CDR2 FQNEAQ. The trim removed 3 bases at V and 15 bases at J, leaving 8 bases unmatched. The CDR3 DNA is TGTGCCAGCAGCTTGGGGGGGTCCACCGGGTTCTTC. Translation gives CASSLGGSTGFF. Full variable domain (rest looked up from reference TRBV7-8 and TRBJ2-1): GAGVSQSPRYKVAKRGQDVALRCDPISGHVSLFWYQQALGQGPEFLTYFQNEAQLDKSGLPSDRFFAERPEGSVSTLKIQRTQQEDSAVYLCASSLGGSTGFFGPGTRLTVL.

Only a few counts were recorded for this clonotype. The chain recombines TRBV19 with TRBJ2-1; 7 bases are a match to TRBD1. CDR1 is LNHDA and CDR2 is SQIVND in the germline V gene (reference sequence). The CDR3 has 16 amino acids. V was clipped by 5 bases and J by 3 bases; unmatched bases: 10. The CDR3 protein is CASSDPGQVYYNEQFF. The CDR3 DNA reads as TGTGCCAGTAGTGACCCTGGACAGGTATACTACAATGAGCAGTTCTTC.

The chain recombines TRBV25-1 with TRBJ2-1, with D possibly being TRBD2 (7 bases). Trimming cost V 2 bases and J 8 bases, with 25 bases left between them. The CDR3 has 18 amino acids. Germline V gene data show CDR1 as MGHDK and CDR2 as SYGVNS. Written as DNA, the CDR3 is TGTGCCAGCAGTGAACTGGGGGCGGGGCGGGAGACCAGGGATGAGCAGTTCTTC. Translated, it gives CASSELGAGRETRDEQFF.

The J gene is TRBJ2-7, the V gene TRBV7-9; TRBD2 aligns across 9 bases. Germline CDR1 SEHNR, CDR2 FQNEAQ (reference sequence). CDR3 length equals 17 residues. Trimming at V came to 5 bases and at J to 0 bases, leaving 11 bases not matched to a gene. Here the CDR3 reads CASSRGGGGESSYEQYF. CDR3 DNA sequence: TGTGCCAGCAGCCGAGGCGGGGGGGGCGAGTCCTCCTACGAGCAGTACTTC.

The chain is built from TRBV27 and TRBJ2-4; possibly TRBD1 for D (6 bases). Per the germline V gene, CDR1 is MNHEY and CDR2 is SMNVEV (reference sequence). V lost 5 bases, J lost 7 bases, and 12 bases lay in between. The length of the CDR3 is 13 residues. CDR3 in DNA: TGTGCCAGCAGTCTAAATACAGGGAACATTCAGTACTTC. It is translated as CASSLNTGNIQYF.

The chain combines TRBV7-7 with TRBJ2-1; no clear D gene. In germline, CDR1 is SSHAT, CDR2 FNYEAQ (reference sequence). The V end was cut by 5 bases, the J end by 7 bases, with 18 bases between. This CDR3 is built from 15 residues. CDR3 nucleotide sequence: TGTGCCAGCAGCCCGCTACCGGGCACAGCGAATGAGCAGTTCTTC. Protein sequence: CASSPLPGTANEQFF.

The rearrangement joins TRBV12-3 or TRBV12-4 to TRBJ2-3; D gene unclear. V was trimmed by 10 bases and J by 4 bases, leaving 9 bases between them. The CDR3 loop spans 11 amino acids. CDR3 region: CATKYSDTQYF. The CDR3 DNA follows: TGTGCCACTAAGTACTCAGATACGCAGTATTTT.

The chain links TRBV6-1 to TRBJ1-5; 7 bases match TRBD1. The germline V gene encodes CDR1 MNHNS and CDR2 SASEGT. The CDR3 length is 13 residues. V lost 6 bases and J lost 6; bases outside the gene matches: 5. Written as DNA, the CDR3 is TGTGCCAGCAGGGAGGGGGCGGGTCAGCCCCAGCATTTT. This codes for CASREGAGQPQHF.

The chain is built from TRBV27 and TRBJ1-2, with D unclear. V dropped 6 bases and J dropped 1 base, with 15 bases sitting between them. Germline V lookup: CDR1 MNHEY, CDR2 SMNVEV (reference sequence). This CDR3 spans 15 amino acids. This CDR3 reads CASRQPGEGNYGYTF. The CDR3 DNA reads TGTGCCAGCAGGCAGCCCGGGGAGGGTAACTATGGCTACACCTTC.

The rearrangement links TRBV12-3 or TRBV12-4 to TRBJ2-3; D ambiguous. The V and J ends lost 0 bases and 5 bases respectively, with 9 bases between them. This CDR3 region has 14 residues. CDR3 amino acids: CASSLAAKGDTQYF. The CDR3, as DNA: TGTGCCAGCAGTTTAGCGGCCAAGGGAGATACGCAGTATTTT.

There are a few counts of this clonotype. DNA for the CDR3: TGCAGTGCTTCCCTAGCGGGGGCCCACAATGAGCAGTTCTTC. Translating it yields CSASLAGAHNEQFF. The chain uses TRBV20-1 and TRBJ2-1; TRBD2 matches 10 bases. CDR1 is DFQATT and CDR2 is SNEGSKA in the germline V gene (reference sequence). The V segment lost 5 bases and the J segment 5 bases; nucleotides outside the gene matches: 6. The CDR3 is 14 residues long.

The chain recombines TRBV20-1 with TRBJ2-2; no definite D call. The CDR3 has 14 amino acids. Trimming shortened V by 6 bases and J by 6 bases, and 17 bases separated the two germline ends. CDR1 and CDR2 from the germline V gene are DFQATT and SNEGSKA (reference sequence). CDR3 region: CSAPNPTKSGELFF. In DNA form, the CDR3 reads TGCAGTGCCCCCAACCCAACAAAGTCCGGGGAGCTGTTTTTT.

CDR3 nucleotides: TGTGCGAGCCTAGATTGGGGCGTAATGGATGAGCAGTTCTTC. Protein: CASLDWGVMDEQFF. V is TRBV7-8 and J is TRBJ2-1; D might be TRBD1 (5 bases). CDR3 size: 14 residues. Germline values: CDR1 SGHVS, CDR2 FQNEAQ.

This clonotype was counted many times. CDR3 loop: CASSLKMADTQYF. The CDR3 nucleotides are TGTGCCAGCAGCTTAAAGATGGCAGATACGCAGTATTTT. The chain carries TRBV7-3 and TRBJ2-3; D gene uncertain. CDR1 SGHTA and CDR2 FQGTGA come from the germline V gene. The germline V and J ends were trimmed by 1 base and 4 bases, with 6 bases remaining between them. The CDR3 sequence is 13 residues long.

The V gene is TRBV4-2, the J gene TRBJ2-3, with a possible D match to TRBD1 (7 bases). The germline gives CDR1 LGHNA, CDR2 YNFKEQ. Trimming took off 4 bases at V and 2 bases at J, with 22 bases between the two ends. CDR3 length: 18 residues. The chain's CDR3 is CASSPTGRPPRFTDTQYF. The CDR3 DNA reads TGTGCCAGCAGCCCGACAGGGAGGCCCCCGCGTTTCACAGATACGCAGTATTTT.

This clonotype showed up just a few times. The chain combines TRBV18 with TRBJ2-7, with TRBD1 identical over 11 bases. Germline CDR1 is KGHSH and CDR2 is LQKENI. Trimming took 4 bases from V and 3 from J; bases not matched to a gene: 5. The CDR3 contains 15 residues. The CDR3 coding sequence is TGTGCCAGCTCACTTACCGGGACAGGGGGCTACGAGCAGTACTTC. It yields the protein CASSLTGTGGYEQYF.

The CDR3 DNA is TGTGCCAGTAGTATAGGCGGGGGCAATGAGCAGTTCTTC. As protein: CASSIGGGNEQFF. J is TRBJ2-1 and V is TRBV19; 7 bases are shared with TRBD2. Germline CDR1 and CDR2: LNHDA and SQIVND (reference sequence). This CDR3 has 13 residues. V lost 1 base and J lost 6; bases outside the gene matches: 0.

The chain is built from TRBV4-3 and TRBJ2-3, with 8 bases lining up with TRBD2. V lost 5 bases and J lost 5; bases outside the gene matches: 15. The germline gives CDR1 LGHNA, CDR2 YSLEER. The CDR3 has 17 residues. This chain's CDR3 is CASSERITSGRGDTQYF. CDR3 nucleotide sequence: TGCGCCAGCAGCGAAAGAATTACTAGCGGTAGAGGAGATACGCAGTATTTT.

This clonotype came up a few times. The chain employs TRBV12-3 or TRBV12-4 and TRBJ2-7; no clear D. V lost 6 bases and J lost 0, with 18 bases in between. The CDR3 spans 16 residues. The CDR3 region has the DNA TGTGCCAGCAGCCGCCGGGCCGACCTAAGCTCCTACGAGCAGTACTTC. Its protein product is CASSRRADLSSYEQYF.

The CDR3 sequence: CASSYSSSTGRGYTF. The CDR3 coding sequence is TGTGCCAGCAGTTACTCGTCGTCAACGGGTCGTGGCTACACCTTC. The V gene is TRBV6-5, the J gene TRBJ1-2; D ambiguous. Germline V gene data show CDR1 as MNHEY and CDR2 as SVGAGI. The CDR3 runs to 15 residues. Trimming removed 0 bases at V and 7 bases at J, with 15 bases between.

V is TRBV5-1 and J is TRBJ2-3; D is perhaps TRBD2 (5 bases). Per the germline V gene, CDR1 is SGHRS and CDR2 is YFSETQ. CDR3 length: 14 amino acids. Deletions cut 4 bases from V and 11 bases from J, with 20 bases between. The CDR3 DNA sequence: TGCGCCAGCAGCCTAAGGGCGGGTCGCGGATGGCAGTATTTT. It is translated as CASSLRAGRGWQYF. The full variable domain, rest sourced from reference TRBV5-1 and TRBJ2-3, is KAGVTQTPRYLIKTRGQQVTLSCSPISGHRSVSWYQQTPGQGLQFLFEYFSETQRNKGNFPGRFSGRQFSNSRSEMNVSTLELGDSALYLCASSLRAGRGWQYFGPGTRLTVL.

This chain links TRBV6-1 with TRBJ2-2; no firm D call. Germline lookup yields CDR1 MNHNS and CDR2 SASEGT. V gave up 8 bases and J gave up 2 bases, with 12 bases separating them. The length of the CDR3 is 14 residues. The CDR3 nucleotides are TGTGCCAGCCGAAAGGACCGAAACACCGGGGAGCTGTTTTTT. Its translation is CASRKDRNTGELFF.

The chain recombines TRBV2 with TRBJ2-3, with 9 nucleotides matching TRBD2. Germline-derived CDR1 and CDR2 are SNHLY and FYNNEI. V shed 7 bases and J 2 bases; nucleotides not matched to a gene: 4. CDR3 length equals 14 residues. The CDR3 reads CASKSSGTTDTQYF. CDR3 nucleotides: TGTGCCAGCAAGTCTAGCGGGACCACAGATACGCAGTATTTT. The variable domain in full, completed from reference TRBV2 and TRBJ2-3, reads EPEVTQTPSHQVTQMGQEVILRCVPISNHLYFYWYRQILGQKVEFLVSFYNNEISEKSEIFDDQFSVERPDGSNFTLKIRSTKLEDSAMYFCASKSSGTTDTQYFGPGTRLTVL.